This T cell receptor (beta chain) originates from a study of blood T cell repertoires in COVID-19 (dated by TCRdb to 2019 to 2021). Turning to the overall study: The collaborator samples originated in the United States, Italy and Spain and spanned the acute and convalescent phases of COVID-19. The material from the prospective study consisted of cDNA or gDNA derived from T cells, B-cell-depleted T cells, or PBMCs. Subjects who had been exposed to COVID-19, were actively infected with it, or had recovered from it provided the deeply sampled blood TCRbeta repertoires that made up the dataset. The repertoires were released in a freely available public database meant as a resource for research on the immune response to SARS-CoV-2. The samples were drawn from two sources: the first 160 participants of the ongoing ImmuneRACE study, and 1,200 or so subjects contributed by 6 global collaborators. Nearly every sample came with metadata listing a de-identified subject ID, COVID-19 status, age in years and sex. Where available, HLA class I and class II types were taken from metadata supplied by the sample provider and were not determined by assay-based typing. Beyond this particular receptor, the publication reports: The amount of clinical and demographic metadata varied by source and participant and was provided uncurated.

Details on this clone: It has no known antigen specificity. The sample holds no much larger clone one base away, and base qualities are not on file.

TCRbeta CDR3 regions were amplified from genomic DNA by means of the immunoSEQ Assay, a bias-controlled multiplex PCR. Under the source paper's analysis protocol: Nucleated cell counts per sample were estimated from amplification of reference gene primers within the assay. To quantify the absolute abundance of each unique TCRbeta CDR3 rearrangement, sequence reads were collapsed and filtered. For each sample, productive Simpson clonality was calculated as the square root of Simpson's diversity index over productive rearrangements. TCRdb took over this immuneACCESS table, retaining in-frame rearrangements with V and J assigned. Such tables are incomplete; in checked studies, under half of the missing clones stem from an unresolved V gene, and the remainder is unexplained. That table gives V, J and clone size, and the DNA gave D and trimming. The sample records roughly 140,000 clones, 75% to 90% of which are singletons. The ten largest account for about 4% of the sample.

The collaborating institutions used their own protocols to collect whole blood in K2EDTA tubes. For TCRbeta analysis, collaborators shipped samples as frozen whole blood, isolated PBMCs, or DNA extracted from either of those sample types. The sequencing sample was made of peripheral blood. The sequence was collected from a woman of 80 years or more with acute or convalescent COVID-19.

The CDR3 protein: CASSEGAGGRNEQFF. The DNA is TGTGCCAGCAGTGAGGGGGCGGGAGGGAGGAATGAGCAGTTCTTC. Here the chain combines TRBV2 and TRBJ2-1; 9 central bases correspond to TRBD2. The CDR3 holds 15 amino acids from the cysteine to the phenylalanine. The DNA shown is the 45-base CDR3, in frame from base 1. V lost 3 bases and J lost 7 bases, and the count of bases not matched to a germline gene is 7. The germline V gene sets CDR1 to SNHLY and CDR2 to FYNNEI. Beyond the CDR3, the reference TRBV2 and TRBJ2-1 genes provide the residues; the full variable domain reads: EPEVTQTPSHQVTQMGQEVILRCVPISNHLYFYWYRQILGQKVEFLVSFYNNEISEKSEIFDDQFSVERPDGSNFTLKIRSTKLEDSAMYFCASSEGAGGRNEQFFGPGTRLTVL.